This entry lists 15 T cell receptor beta chains sequenced from one sample in a study of shared clonotypes between healthy human individuals. The protocol was immunoSEQ multiplex PCR, while the TCRdb copy is restricted to in-frame clones and leaves out a portion. The data show about 2.4 million clones, roughly 92% seen once. Material for sequencing was naive CD4+ T cells sorted from blood. Subset defined: CD45RA+ positively selected. The source is a man younger than 35 in good health.

Comments on this clone: This clone may be a read error of a much larger clone one base away. The chain recombines TRBV7-9 with TRBJ2-5; no clear D. This CDR3 has 10 amino acids. Germline V lookup: CDR1 SEHNR, CDR2 FQNEAQ (reference sequence). V lost 6 bases and J lost 2, with 1 base in between. CDR3 sequence (DNA): TGTGCCAGCAGACAAGAGACCCAGTACTTC. Protein sequence: CASRQETQYF.

This sequence joins TRBV9 and TRBJ2-3; 7 nucleotides match TRBD2. The CDR3 totals 16 residues. Germline V gene data show CDR1 as SGDLS and CDR2 as YYNGEE. The V segment lost 4 bases and the J segment 0 bases; nucleotides outside the gene matches: 8. CDR3 nucleotide sequence: TGTGCCAGCAGCCCCAGGGAGGGTGTGAGCACAGATACGCAGTATTTT. Translated, it gives CASSPREGVSTDTQYF.

This clone was counted only a few times. The CDR3 region is CSSITGLANTEAFF. CDR3 nucleotides: TGCAGCTCAATCACAGGCCTGGCGAACACTGAAGCTTTCTTT. The V and J genes are TRBV29-1 and TRBJ1-1; perhaps TRBD1 as D (5 bases). The CDR3 has 14 residues. Trimming removed 8 bases from V and 1 base from J, with 17 bases in between. From germline, CDR1 is SQVTM and CDR2 ANQGSEA.

For this clone: Additional DNA sequences in this sample encode the identical CDR3. The J gene is TRBJ1-4, the V gene TRBV7-9; no firm D call. Germline V CDR1 and CDR2: SEHNR, FQNEAQ (reference sequence). The CDR3 has 14 residues. The V end was cut by 0 bases, the J end by 1 base, with 3 bases between. CDR3 protein: CASSLAGTNEKLFF. CDR3 in DNA: TGTGCCAGCAGCTTAGCTGGAACTAATGAAAAACTGTTTTTT.

On this clone: The same CDR3 arises from other DNA sequences in this sample as well. The chain has TRBV5-1 and TRBJ1-1; a weak D match, TRBD1 (5 bases). Trimming stripped 0 bases from V and 4 bases from J, with 10 bases between. The CDR3 sequence is 14 residues long. The V gene's germline CDR1 is SGHRS and CDR2 YFSETQ. CDR3 bases: TGCGCCAGCAGCTTGGGGGGCGGGAGCACTGAAGCTTTCTTT. Amino acid sequence: CASSLGGGSTEAFF.

CDR3 nucleotide sequence: TGCGCCAGCAGCTATTTTCGGAGCATCAATGAACGCAATGAGCAGTTCTTC. It codes for CASSYFRSINERNEQFF. This chain uses TRBV5-1 with TRBJ2-1, with unresolved D. Trimming removed 3 bases from V and 6 bases from J, with 22 bases in between. Looked up from germline, CDR1 is SGHRS and CDR2 is YFSETQ. This CDR3 comprises 17 residues.

In its sample, this clone was seen once. This chain uses TRBV5-1 with TRBJ2-2; 8 bases map to TRBD1. The germline V gene has CDR1 SGHRS and CDR2 YFSETQ. Trimming cost V 3 bases and J 5 bases; bases outside gene matches: 9. This CDR3 has 16 residues. CDR3 nucleotides: TGCGCCAGCAGCTCTACGGGACAGGAAAAAACCGGGGAGCTGTTTTTT. Translation gives CASSSTGQEKTGELFF.

This sequence joins TRBV28 and TRBJ2-7, with TRBD1 as a possible D gene (6 bases). CDR1 is MDHEN and CDR2 is SYDVKM in the germline V gene. Trimming shortened V by 5 bases and J by 5 bases, and 13 bases separated the two germline ends. The CDR3 consists of 13 residues. The CDR3 sequence is CASSPDRRNEQYF. The CDR3 coding sequence is TGTGCCAGCAGTCCTGACAGGCGCAACGAGCAGTACTTC.

The chain joins TRBV28 to TRBJ2-1; TRBD2 matches 10 bases. The CDR3 loop spans 15 amino acids. V shed 1 base and J 9 bases; nucleotides not matched to a gene: 6. Germline V lookup: CDR1 MDHEN, CDR2 SYDVKM. The CDR3 DNA is TGTGCCAGCAGTTTATTCACTAGCGGGGCAGGTGAGCAGTTCTTC. It codes for CASSLFTSGAGEQFF.

The chain has TRBV6-5 and TRBJ2-7; 13 positions agree with TRBD2. V gave up 4 bases and J gave up 4 bases; unmatched junction bases: 4. Germline assignment: CDR1 MNHEY and CDR2 SVGAGI. CDR3 length equals 15 residues. CDR3 nucleotide sequence: TGTGCCAGCAGTTCCACTAGCGGGAGGGTGTACGAGCAGTACTTC. Protein product: CASSSTSGRVYEQYF.

The chain links TRBV14 to TRBJ2-5, with no clear D. V shed 1 base and J shed 4 bases, with 4 bases lying between them. Germline V CDR1 and CDR2: SGHDN, FVKESK. There are 12 residues in the CDR3. In DNA, the CDR3 is TGTGCCAGCAGCCAAGTCCCAGAGACCCAGTACTTC. Residues: CASSQVPETQYF.

The genes are TRBV9 and TRBJ2-5; TRBD2 aligns across 9 bases. Germline V lookup: CDR1 SGDLS, CDR2 YYNGEE. The CDR3 sequence is 16 residues long. The V segment lost 0 bases and the J segment 6 bases; nucleotides outside the gene matches: 9. In nucleotides, the CDR3 is TGTGCCAGCAGCGTAGAAGCGGGAGGCCCCCTAAAGACCCAGTACTTC. The encoded protein is CASSVEAGGPLKTQYF.

The rearrangement links TRBV5-6 to TRBJ1-3, with D possibly matching TRBD1 (5 bases). This CDR3 has 13 residues. Trimming took off 4 bases at V and 2 bases at J, with 7 bases between the two ends. CDR1 SGHDT and CDR2 YYEEEE come from the germline V gene. For the CDR3, the DNA is TGTGCCAGCAGCAAGGACACTGGAAACACCATATATTTT. It specifies CASSKDTGNTIYF.

The rearrangement joins TRBV19 to TRBJ2-3; 10 bases line up with TRBD2. The CDR3 totals 16 residues. Trimming removed 5 bases from V and 3 bases from J; junction bases left unmatched: 8. Looked up from germline, CDR1 is LNHDA and CDR2 is SQIVND (reference sequence). This chain's CDR3 is CASSPDRLAGTDTQYF. The CDR3 coding sequence is TGTGCCAGTAGTCCAGACAGACTAGCGGGTACAGATACGCAGTATTTT.

The chain carries TRBV6-1 and TRBJ1-5; no definite D call. Germline CDR1 reads MNHNS; CDR2 reads SASEGT. The CDR3 has 14 amino acids. Trimming took off 7 bases at V and 0 bases at J, with 10 bases between the two ends. The CDR3 protein is CASTLDNSNQPQHF. CDR3 nucleotide sequence: TGTGCCAGCACGCTGGATAATAGCAATCAGCCCCAGCATTTT.